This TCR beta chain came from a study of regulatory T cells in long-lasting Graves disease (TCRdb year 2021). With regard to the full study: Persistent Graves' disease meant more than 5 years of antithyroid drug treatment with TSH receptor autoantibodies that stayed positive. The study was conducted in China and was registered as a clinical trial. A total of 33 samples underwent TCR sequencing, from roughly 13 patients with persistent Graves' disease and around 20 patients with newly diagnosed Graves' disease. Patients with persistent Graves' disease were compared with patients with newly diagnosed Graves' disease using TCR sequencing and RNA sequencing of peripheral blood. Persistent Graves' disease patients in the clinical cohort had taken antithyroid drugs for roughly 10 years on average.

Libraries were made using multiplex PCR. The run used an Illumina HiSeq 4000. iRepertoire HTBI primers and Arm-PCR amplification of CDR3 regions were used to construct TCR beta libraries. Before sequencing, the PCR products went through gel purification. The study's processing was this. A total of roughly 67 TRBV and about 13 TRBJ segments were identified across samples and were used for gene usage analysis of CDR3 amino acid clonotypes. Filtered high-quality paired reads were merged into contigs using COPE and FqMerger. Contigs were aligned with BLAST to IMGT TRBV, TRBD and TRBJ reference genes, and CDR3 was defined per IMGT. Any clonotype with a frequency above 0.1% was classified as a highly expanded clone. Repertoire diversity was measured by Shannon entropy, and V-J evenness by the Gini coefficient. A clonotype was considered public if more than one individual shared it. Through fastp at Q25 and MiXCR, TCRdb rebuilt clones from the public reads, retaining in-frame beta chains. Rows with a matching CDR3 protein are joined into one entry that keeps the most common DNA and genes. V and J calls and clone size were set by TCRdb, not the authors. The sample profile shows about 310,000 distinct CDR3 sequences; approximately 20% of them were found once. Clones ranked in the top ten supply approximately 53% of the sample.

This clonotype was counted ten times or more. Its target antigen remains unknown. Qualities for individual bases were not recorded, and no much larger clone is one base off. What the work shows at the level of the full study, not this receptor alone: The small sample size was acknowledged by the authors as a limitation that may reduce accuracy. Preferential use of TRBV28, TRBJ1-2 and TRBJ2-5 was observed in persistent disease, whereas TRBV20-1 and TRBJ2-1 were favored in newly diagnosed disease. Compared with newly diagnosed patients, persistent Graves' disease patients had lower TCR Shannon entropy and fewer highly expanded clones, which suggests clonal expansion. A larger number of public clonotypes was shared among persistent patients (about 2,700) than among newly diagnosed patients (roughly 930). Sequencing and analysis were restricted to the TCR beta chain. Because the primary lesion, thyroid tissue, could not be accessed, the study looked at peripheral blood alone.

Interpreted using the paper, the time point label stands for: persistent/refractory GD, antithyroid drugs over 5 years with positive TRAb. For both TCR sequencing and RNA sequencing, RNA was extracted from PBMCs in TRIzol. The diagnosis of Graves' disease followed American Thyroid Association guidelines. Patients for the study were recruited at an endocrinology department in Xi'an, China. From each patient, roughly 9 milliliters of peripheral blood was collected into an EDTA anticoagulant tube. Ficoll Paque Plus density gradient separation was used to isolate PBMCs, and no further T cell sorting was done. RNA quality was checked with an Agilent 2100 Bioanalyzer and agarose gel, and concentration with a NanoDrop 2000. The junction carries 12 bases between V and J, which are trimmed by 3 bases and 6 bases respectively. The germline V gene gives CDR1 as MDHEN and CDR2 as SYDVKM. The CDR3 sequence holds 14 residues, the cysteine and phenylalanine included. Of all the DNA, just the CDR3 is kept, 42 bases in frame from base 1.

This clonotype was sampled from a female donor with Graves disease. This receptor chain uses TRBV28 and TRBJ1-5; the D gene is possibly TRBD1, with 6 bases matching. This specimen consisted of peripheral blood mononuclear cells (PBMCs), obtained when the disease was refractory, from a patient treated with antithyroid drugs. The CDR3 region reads CASSLNRVIQPQHF. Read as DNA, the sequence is TGTGCCAGCAGTTTGAACAGGGTCATTCAGCCCCAGCATTTT.